Shown below are 31 T cell receptor beta chains from a single sample sequenced in a study of cytomegalovirus exposure and HLA in healthy donors. The PCR ran on 60 Vbeta and 13 Jbeta primers. Sequenced by immunoSEQ multiplex PCR; TCRdb stores in-frame clones only, minus some. The repertoire holds roughly 100,000 clones, with around 10% as singletons. Material: PBMCs. The receptors here all came from a man between 35 and 55 years old in good health and CMV-seropositive.

This clone was picked up a small number of times. The chain joins TRBV28 to TRBJ1-1; D is unresolved. The germline V and J ends were trimmed by 6 bases and 0 bases, with 14 bases remaining between them. This CDR3 is 15 amino acids long. Germline lookup yields CDR1 MDHEN and CDR2 SYDVKM. DNA for the CDR3: TGTGCCAGCAGCGGTCGGAGGGAGATGAACACTGAAGCTTTCTTT. Its translation: CASSGRREMNTEAFF.

In its sample, this clone was seen a few times. The chain uses TRBV28 and TRBJ1-1, with D unclear. The germline CDR1 and CDR2 sequences are MDHEN and SYDVKM. V lost 10 bases to trimming and J lost 1 base, with 7 bases between them. The CDR3 contains 11 residues. CDR3 loop: CATSGNTEAFF. CDR3 nucleotides: TGTGCCACGTCAGGGAACACTGAAGCTTTCTTT. The full variable domain, with the rest looked up from reference TRBV28 and TRBJ1-1, is DVKVTQSSRYLVKRTGEKVFLECVQDMDHENMFWYRQDPGLGLRLIYFSYDVKMKEKGDIPEGYSVSREKKERFSLILESASTNQTSMYLCATSGNTEAFFGQGTRLTVV.

Details on this clone: This sample includes further DNA sequences coding for the same CDR3. This chain connects TRBV18 to TRBJ1-5, with D possibly matching TRBD1 (5 bases). The germline gives CDR1 KGHSH, CDR2 LQKENI. The CDR3 length is 13 residues. V was pared by 3 bases and J by 7 bases, with 10 bases between. The CDR3: CASSPRAGQPQHF. CDR3 coding DNA: TGTGCCAGCTCACCCAGGGCTGGGCAGCCCCAGCATTTT.

This sequence joins TRBV2 and TRBJ1-6, with a tentative D call TRBD1 (5 bases). This CDR3 region has 15 residues. Trimming pared 7 bases from V and 10 bases from J, leaving 20 bases between. Germline V gene data show CDR1 as SNHLY and CDR2 as FYNNEI. CDR3 sequence: CASKGPSVMGSPLHF. The DNA of the CDR3 is TGTGCCAGCAAGGGGCCCTCGGTGATGGGATCACCCCTCCACTTT.

The gene calls are TRBV5-7 and TRBJ2-7; TRBD1 aligns across 8 bases. Being an ORF, TRBV5-7 has a function that is uncertain. The length of the CDR3 is 15 residues. V shed 4 bases, J shed 6 bases, and the junction held 12 bases outside the gene matches. This CDR3 reads CASSDPGQDLSEQYF. The CDR3 nucleotides are TGTGCCAGCAGCGATCCGGGACAGGATCTATCCGAGCAGTACTTC.

The chain carries TRBV6-1 and TRBJ1-3, with D uncertain. CDR3 size: 15 residues. CDR1 is MNHNS, CDR2 SASEGT, per germline. Between the trimmed V and J ends, which lost 4 bases and 1 base, there was a span of 11 bases. CDR3 region: CASSVHARSGNTIYF. DNA of the CDR3: TGTGCCAGCAGTGTACATGCCAGATCTGGAAACACCATATATTTT.

This chain joins TRBV2 and TRBJ2-6; the D is unclear. V lost 0 bases and J 0 bases, leaving 3 bases between the germline ends. In germline, CDR1 is SNHLY, CDR2 FYNNEI. The CDR3 spans 15 residues. CDR3 DNA: TGTGCCAGCAGTGAAGCAGCCTCTGGGGCCAACGTCCTGACTTTC. It translates to CASSEAASGANVLTF.

This clone occurred a few times. The chain links TRBV5-6 to TRBJ2-7; 10 bases map to TRBD1. The V segment lost 2 bases and the J segment 1 base; nucleotides outside the gene matches: 6. The germline gives CDR1 SGHDT, CDR2 YYEEEE. This CDR3 has 16 amino acids. The CDR3 region is CASSLLRQGASYEQYF. CDR3 nucleotides: TGTGCCAGCAGCTTACTTCGACAGGGGGCTTCCTACGAGCAGTACTTC.

This clone showed up just a few times. The rearrangement links TRBV18 to TRBJ2-1; 13 nucleotides line up with TRBD2. V shed 4 bases and J 5 bases; nucleotides not matched to a gene: 2. Germline loops: CDR1 KGHSH, CDR2 LQKENI. CDR3 length: 15 residues. Here the CDR3 DNA reads TGTGCCAGCTCACTCACTAGCGGGAGGGACAATGAGCAGTTCTTC. The encoded protein is CASSLTSGRDNEQFF.

V and J are TRBV5-1 and TRBJ1-4; perhaps TRBD1 as D (6 bases). Trimming took 4 bases from V and 5 from J, leaving 12 bases between them. CDR1 is SGHRS and CDR2 is YFSETQ in the germline V gene. This CDR3 contains 14 residues. In DNA form, the CDR3 reads TGCGCCAGCAGCATAGGGACACCGAATGAAAAACTGTTTTTT. It codes for CASSIGTPNEKLFF.

This clone was counted only a few times. This chain connects TRBV7-2 to TRBJ1-1; tentatively, D is TRBD1 (5 bases). V shed 1 base and J shed 1 base, with 10 bases lying between them. Germline loops: CDR1 SGHTA, CDR2 FQGNSA. The CDR3 runs to 15 residues. The CDR3 region is CASSLVGGSNTEAFF. The CDR3 DNA reads as TGTGCCAGCAGCTTAGTGGGGGGTTCGAACACTGAAGCTTTCTTT.

The J gene is TRBJ2-6, the V gene TRBV6-1; the D is unclear. The CDR3 runs 15 residues. V lost 3 bases and J 0 bases, leaving 6 bases between the germline ends. In germline, CDR1 is MNHNS, CDR2 SASEGT. The CDR3 bases are TGTGCCAGCAGTGACGACACCTCTGGGGCCAACGTCCTGACTTTC. Protein: CASSDDTSGANVLTF.

This clone has just a few counts. The chain combines TRBV6-5 with TRBJ2-7; 15 nucleotides line up with TRBD2. The germline gives CDR1 MNHEY, CDR2 SVGAGI. This CDR3 spans 14 amino acids. V lost 8 bases, J lost 3 bases, and 2 bases stayed unmatched. The CDR3 bases are TGTGCCAGCGGACTAGCGGGAGGGGGCTACGAGCAGTACTTC. This gives the protein CASGLAGGGYEQYF.

The chain uses TRBV15 and TRBJ1-3; a weak D match, TRBD1 (5 bases). The CDR3 consists of 16 residues. V was cut by 4 bases and J by 2 bases, with 15 bases left in between. Germline values: CDR1 LNHNV, CDR2 YYDKDF (reference sequence). The CDR3 loop is CATSTVRQKAGNTIYF. CDR3 DNA sequence: TGTGCCACCAGCACCGTAAGACAGAAGGCTGGAAACACCATATATTTT.

The chain couples TRBV9 to TRBJ1-4; a possible D gene is TRBD1 (6 bases). CDR1 and CDR2 from the germline V gene are SGDLS and YYNGEE. The CDR3 contains 14 residues. V was shortened by 3 bases and J by 8 bases, with 14 bases between the two germline ends. Here the CDR3 reads CASSATGHSEKLFF. CDR3 nucleotide sequence: TGTGCCAGCAGCGCAACGGGACACTCCGAAAAACTGTTTTTT. Using reference TRBV9 and TRBJ1-4 for the parts outside the CDR3, the full variable domain is DSGVTQTPKHLITATGQRVTLRCSPRSGDLSVYWYQQSLDQGLQFLIQYYNGEERAKGNILERFSAQQFPDLHSELNLSSLELGDSALYFCASSATGHSEKLFFGSGTQLSVL.

This chain joins TRBV30 and TRBJ1-3; unclear D gene. Trimming pared 1 base from V and 7 bases from J, leaving 8 bases between. Germline CDR1 and CDR2: GTSNPN and SVGIG (reference sequence). The CDR3 is made up of 12 amino acids. This CDR3 reads CAWSDAGNTIYF. CDR3 bases: TGTGCCTGGAGTGATGCGGGTAACACCATATATTTT.

Only a few counts were recorded for this clone. This CDR3 reads CASRERSYEQYF. The CDR3 DNA reads TGTGCCAGCCGGGAGCGGTCCTACGAGCAGTACTTC. V usage is TRBV2 and J usage is TRBJ2-7, with D possibly TRBD2 on 6 matching bases. CDR3 size: 12 residues. The V and J ends lost 8 bases and 1 base respectively, with 9 bases between them. Germline V gene data show CDR1 as SNHLY and CDR2 as FYNNEI. The variable domain in full, completed from reference TRBV2 and TRBJ2-7, reads EPEVTQTPSHQVTQMGQEVILRCVPISNHLYFYWYRQILGQKVEFLVSFYNNEISEKSEIFDDQFSVERPDGSNFTLKIRSTKLEDSAMYFCASRERSYEQYFGPGTRLTVT.

This clone has just a few counts. The chain couples TRBV7-8 to TRBJ2-2; D not certain. Trimming cost V 4 bases and J 0 bases, with 9 bases left between them. CDR1 and CDR2 from the germline V gene are SGHVS and FQNEAQ. The CDR3 runs to 15 residues. The CDR3 nucleotides read TGTGCCAGCAGCTCCCCTCTAGCGAACACCGGGGAGCTGTTTTTT. Encoded protein: CASSSPLANTGELFF.

V is TRBV28 and J is TRBJ1-3, with TRBD1 identical over 11 bases. The trim removed 5 bases at V and 0 bases at J, leaving 3 bases unmatched. This CDR3 comprises 16 residues. Germline loops: CDR1 MDHEN, CDR2 SYDVKM. The chain's CDR3 is CASSPGQGVSGNTIYF. CDR3 bases: TGTGCCAGCAGTCCGGGACAGGGGGTCTCTGGAAACACCATATATTTT.

This clone was found once. This rearrangement joins TRBV19 to TRBJ2-1; tentative D call: TRBD1 (6 bases). V lost 4 bases to trimming and J lost 5 bases, with 9 bases between them. Germline lookup yields CDR1 LNHDA and CDR2 SQIVND (reference sequence). The CDR3 is made up of 13 amino acids. DNA of the CDR3: TGTGCCAGTAGTACCAGGGGTCACAATGAGCAGTTCTTC. It specifies CASSTRGHNEQFF.

This chain uses TRBV10-3 with TRBJ2-1; D unclear. This CDR3 region has 14 residues. Looked up from germline, CDR1 is ENHRY and CDR2 is SYGVKD. V lost 6 bases to trimming and J lost 0 bases, with 9 bases between them. CDR3 sequence: CAIRVEDSYNEQFF. The CDR3 bases are TGTGCCATCAGGGTAGAAGACTCCTACAATGAGCAGTTCTTC.

This chain uses TRBV9 with TRBJ2-3, with 7 positions matching TRBD1. In germline, CDR1 is SGDLS, CDR2 YYNGEE. Trimming took 7 bases from V and 1 from J; bases not matched to a gene: 0. The CDR3 length is 12 residues. For the CDR3, the DNA is TGTGCCAGCCAGGGGGGCACAGATACGCAGTATTTT. It encodes CASQGGTDTQYF.

The chain recombines TRBV6-6 with TRBJ2-7, with 7 bases lining up with TRBD1. The trim removed 2 bases at V and 2 bases at J, leaving 6 bases unmatched. From germline, CDR1 is MNHNY and CDR2 SVGAGI (reference sequence). This CDR3 has 15 amino acids. The chain's CDR3 is CASSYDRTGPYEQYF. The CDR3 DNA reads TGTGCCAGCAGTTACGATCGGACAGGACCCTACGAGCAGTACTTC.

The V gene is TRBV4-2, the J gene TRBJ2-7, with TRBD2 matching over 10 bases. The CDR3 runs 15 residues. Losses at the gene ends were 5 bases for V and 7 bases for J; bases not matched to a gene: 11. CDR1 and CDR2 (germline): LGHNA, YNFKEQ. The CDR3 DNA sequence: TGTGCCAGCAGCTCCAGGGCTAGCGGGAGACTAGAGCAGTACTTC. Protein product: CASSSRASGRLEQYF.

This clone turned up a few times. J is TRBJ2-4 and V is TRBV19, with 9 bases fitting TRBD1. Trimming removed 6 bases from V and 7 bases from J; junction bases left unmatched: 13. This CDR3 has 16 amino acids. The germline V gene encodes CDR1 LNHDA and CDR2 SQIVND (reference sequence). CDR3 coding DNA: TGTGCCAGTAGGCCCCGGCTGGACAGGGGATGGAACATTCAGTACTTC. This translates into CASRPRLDRGWNIQYF.

The CDR3 nucleotides are TGTGCCAGCAAAAGGGATGGGTGGGGAGGTGAAAAACTGTTTTTT. Encoded protein: CASKRDGWGGEKLFF. This chain links TRBV6-5 with TRBJ1-4, with D unresolved. V lost 7 bases to trimming and J lost 7 bases, with 19 bases between them. CDR3 length: 15 residues. CDR1 MNHEY and CDR2 SVGAGI come from the germline V gene.

The V gene is TRBV29-1, the J gene TRBJ2-3, with 8 bases matching TRBD2. Germline V gene data show CDR1 as SQVTM and CDR2 as ANQGSEA. V gave up 5 bases and J gave up 4 bases; unmatched junction bases: 5. The CDR3 has 13 residues. CDR3: CSVTAGGPDTQYF. The CDR3 DNA reads as TGCAGCGTTACGGCGGGAGGCCCAGATACGCAGTATTTT.

Only a few counts were recorded for this clone. The chain uses TRBV5-1 and TRBJ2-7; D is uncertain. The ends were cut back, 3 bases at V and 6 bases at J, with 10 bases in the middle. This CDR3 comprises 12 residues. CDR1 and CDR2 from the germline V gene are SGHRS and YFSETQ. CDR3 nucleotide sequence: TGCGCCAGCAGCTCCACACCAAGCGAGCAGTACTTC. Translated, it gives CASSSTPSEQYF.

The rearrangement uses TRBV19 and TRBJ1-2; TRBD1 agrees at 9 bases. Germline assignment: CDR1 LNHDA and CDR2 SQIVND (reference sequence). Trimming took 9 bases from V and 4 from J; bases not matched to a gene: 12. The CDR3 length is 15 residues. The CDR3 coding sequence is TGTGCCAGCCGGAGACAGGGGGTTTTTGGCTATGGCTACACCTTC. It specifies CASRRQGVFGYGYTF.

The genes are TRBV5-1 and TRBJ1-1; tentative D call: TRBD1 (6 bases). V was cut by 1 base and J by 1 base, with 11 bases left in between. CDR1 is SGHRS and CDR2 is YFSETQ in the germline V gene. This CDR3 is built from 15 residues. CDR3 amino acids: CASSLYPGQNTEAFF. The CDR3 DNA follows: TGCGCCAGCAGCTTGTATCCGGGACAGAACACTGAAGCTTTCTTT.

The chain has TRBV9 and TRBJ2-1, with 10 bases fitting TRBD1. Germline values: CDR1 SGDLS, CDR2 YYNGEE. The CDR3 has 15 residues. The junction had 3 bases not matched to a gene; V was cut back by 4 bases and J by 2 bases. This CDR3 reads CASSLTGGTYNEQFF. For the CDR3, the DNA is TGTGCCAGCAGCCTGACAGGGGGCACCTACAATGAGCAGTTCTTC.